This TCR beta chain was sequenced during a study of T-cell memory formation after mild COVID-19. Across the whole study: TCR clusters were mostly donor specific.

TCRdb passed the 5' RACE reads through MiXCR, listing each CDR3 protein once. The table has some 440,000 distinct CDR3 sequences, 20% to 25% seen once. Comments on this clonotype: Its target is unknown.

Study-wide results and limits: CD4+ clones that contracted lay mainly in CM and EM; CD8+ ones lay in EMRA.

Germline lookup yields CDR1 SGHTA and CDR2 FQGNSA. The CDR3 loop spans 15 amino acids. V was clipped by 1 base and J by 1 base, with 10 bases between them. The clonotype comes from an adult woman who had mild COVID-19 (a few samples of this study predate the infection). Cell type and time point are not known. Source material: PBMCs or a T cell subset sorted from them (not recorded which). The chain couples TRBV7-2 to TRBJ1-1; D is unclear. CDR3 residues: CASSLVAGKNTEAFF. As DNA, the CDR3 is TGTGCCAGCAGCTTAGTCGCGGGTAAGAACACTGAAGCTTTCTTT.